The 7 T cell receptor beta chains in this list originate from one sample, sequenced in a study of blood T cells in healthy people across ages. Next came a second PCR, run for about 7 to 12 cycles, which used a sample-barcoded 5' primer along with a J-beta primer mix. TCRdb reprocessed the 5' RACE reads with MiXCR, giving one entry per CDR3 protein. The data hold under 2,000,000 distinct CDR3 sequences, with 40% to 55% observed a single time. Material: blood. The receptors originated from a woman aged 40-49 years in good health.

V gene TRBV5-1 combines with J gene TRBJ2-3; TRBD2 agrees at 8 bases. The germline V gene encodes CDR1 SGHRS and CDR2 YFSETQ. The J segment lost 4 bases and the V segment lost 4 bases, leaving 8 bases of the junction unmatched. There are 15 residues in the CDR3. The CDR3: CASSPGGGPPDTQYF. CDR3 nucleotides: TGCGCCAGCAGCCCCGGGGGGGGGCCCCCAGATACGCAGTATTTT.

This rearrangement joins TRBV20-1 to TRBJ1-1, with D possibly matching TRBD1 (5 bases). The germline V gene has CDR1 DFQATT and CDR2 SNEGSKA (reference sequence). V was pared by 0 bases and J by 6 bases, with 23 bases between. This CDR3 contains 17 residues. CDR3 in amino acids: CSARDRGRESMRAEAFF. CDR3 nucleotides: TGCAGTGCTAGAGATCGGGGCAGGGAGAGCATGAGGGCTGAAGCTTTCTTT.

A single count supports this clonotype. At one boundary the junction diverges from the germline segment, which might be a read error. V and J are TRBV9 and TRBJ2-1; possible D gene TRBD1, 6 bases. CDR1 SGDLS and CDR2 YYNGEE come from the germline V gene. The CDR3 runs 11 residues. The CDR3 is CASTTGNEQLF. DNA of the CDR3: TGTGCCAGCACCACAGGGAATGAGCAGTTATTC. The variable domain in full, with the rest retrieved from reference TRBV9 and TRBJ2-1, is DSGVTQTPKHLITATGQRVTLRCSPRSGDLSVYWYQQSLDQGLQFLIQYYNGEERAKGNILERFSAQQFPDLHSELNLSSLELGDSALYFCASTTGNEQLFGPGTRLTVL.

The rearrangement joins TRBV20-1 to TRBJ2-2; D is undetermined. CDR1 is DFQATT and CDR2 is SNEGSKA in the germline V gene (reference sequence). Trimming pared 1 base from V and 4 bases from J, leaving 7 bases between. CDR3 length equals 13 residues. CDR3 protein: CSARGSFTGELFF. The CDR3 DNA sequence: TGCAGTGCTAGAGGGAGTTTCACCGGGGAGCTGTTTTTT.

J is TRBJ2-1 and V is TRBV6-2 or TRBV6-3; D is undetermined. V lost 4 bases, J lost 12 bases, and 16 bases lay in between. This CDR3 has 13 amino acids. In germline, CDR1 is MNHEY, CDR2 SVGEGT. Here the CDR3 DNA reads TGTGCCAGCAGTTCCCCCGGACGGTCAGGGCAGTTCTTC. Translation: CASSSPGRSGQFF.

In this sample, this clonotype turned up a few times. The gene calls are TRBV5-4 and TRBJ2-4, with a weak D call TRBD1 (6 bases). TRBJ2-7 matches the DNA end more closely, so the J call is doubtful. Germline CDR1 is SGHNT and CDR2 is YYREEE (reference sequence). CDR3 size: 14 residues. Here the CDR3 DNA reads TGTGCCAGCAGCCGTCGGGACAAATCCTACGAGCAGTACTTC. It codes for CASSRRDKSYEQYF.

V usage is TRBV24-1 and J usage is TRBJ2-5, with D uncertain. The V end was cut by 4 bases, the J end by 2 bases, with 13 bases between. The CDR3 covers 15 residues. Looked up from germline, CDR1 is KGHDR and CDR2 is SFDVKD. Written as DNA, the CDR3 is TGTGCCACCAGTGACAGACTTTTAGGGCAAGAGACCCAGTACTTC. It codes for CATSDRLLGQETQYF.